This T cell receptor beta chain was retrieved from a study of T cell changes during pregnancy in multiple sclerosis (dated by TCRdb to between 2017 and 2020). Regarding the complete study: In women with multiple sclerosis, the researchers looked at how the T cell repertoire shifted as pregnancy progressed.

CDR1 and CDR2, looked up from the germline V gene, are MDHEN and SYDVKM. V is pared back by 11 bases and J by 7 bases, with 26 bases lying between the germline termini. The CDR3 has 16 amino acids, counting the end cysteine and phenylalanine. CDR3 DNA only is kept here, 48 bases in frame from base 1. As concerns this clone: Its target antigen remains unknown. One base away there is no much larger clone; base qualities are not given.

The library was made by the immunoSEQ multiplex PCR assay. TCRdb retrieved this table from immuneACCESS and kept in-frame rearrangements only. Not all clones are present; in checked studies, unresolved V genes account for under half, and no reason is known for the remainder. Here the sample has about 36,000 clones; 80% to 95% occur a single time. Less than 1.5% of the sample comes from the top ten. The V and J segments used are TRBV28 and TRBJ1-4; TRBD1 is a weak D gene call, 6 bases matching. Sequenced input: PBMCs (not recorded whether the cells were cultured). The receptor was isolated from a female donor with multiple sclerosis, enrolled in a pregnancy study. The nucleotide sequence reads TGTGCCTCCTCGGGGGGGCACAGAGATTGGAGTGAAAAACTGTTTTTT. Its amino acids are CASSGGHRDWSEKLFF.